The rows below give T cell receptor beta chains drawn from one sample of a study of metastatic and nonmetastatic thyroid tumors. TCRdb re-analyzed the PCR reads using MiXCR. The data contain about 14,000 clones, 9.5% to 15% of them singletons. Material for sequencing was blood. The receptors shown here come from a female donor with papillary thyroid cancer or a benign thyroid nodule (not recorded which). Some clones in this sample may be carry-over from other donors' samples. The CDR3 runs from the conserved cysteine through the conserved F or W. The D gene is left open where the match is weak. Rows give clone size only sometimes, using once, few, many, or a class for an expanded clone.

D gene	V gene	J gene	clone size	CDR3 DNA	CDR3 protein
TRBD1	TRBV20-1	TRBJ2-7	many	TGCAGTGCTAGGGGTACGACAGGGGGGGGTTACGAGCAGTACTTC	CSARGTTGGGYEQYF
TRBD1	TRBV5-5	TRBJ1-2	many	TGTGCCAGCAGCTTGGAGGGACAGGTTGGGTATGGCTACACCTTC	CASSLEGQVGYGYTF
.	TRBV18	TRBJ2-7	many	TGTGCCAGCTCACCAAAAGCTGGGGTTACTACCTACGAGCAGTACTTC	CASSPKAGVTTYEQYF
.	TRBV11-3	TRBJ2-5	many	TGTGCCAGCAGCTCCCGACAGATACAAGAGACCCAGTACTTC	CASSSRQIQETQYF
TRBD1	TRBV14	TRBJ1-4	many	TGTGCCAGCAGCCGGACAGGGTACCGATTAATTAATGAAAAACTGTTTTTT	CASSRTGYRLINEKLFF
TRBD1	TRBV2	TRBJ2-2	.	TGTGCCAGCAGTGAAAACATGGGACAGGGGAACACCGGGGAGATGTTTTTT	CASSENMGQGNTGEMFF
TRBD1	TRBV11-2	TRBJ2-7	.	TGTGCCAGCAGTCCCAAAGGGACAGGGCCCTACGAGCAGTACTTC	CASSPKGTGPYEQYF
TRBD2	TRBV30	TRBJ2-2	many	TGTGCCTGGAACGAAGGTAGCCTAGCGGGAAACACCGGGGAGCTGTTTTTT	CAWNEGSLAGNTGELFF
.	TRBV6-4	TRBJ2-2	medium-sized	TGTGCCAGCAGTGACTCAGGGGACACCGGGGAGCTGTTTTTT	CASSDSGDTGELFF
TRBD2	TRBV27	TRBJ2-2	many	TGTGCCAGCCGAAGCGGGAGTGGGGACACCGGGGAGCTGTTTTTT	CASRSGSGDTGELFF
TRBD2	TRBV7-2	TRBJ2-7	.	TGTGCCAGCGGCTCAGAGGCTAGCGGGAGGGCCAAGTACTTC	CASGSEASGRAKYF
.	TRBV7-9	TRBJ2-4	few	TGTGCCAGCAGCAGGCCTAGCGTGGGGGAGGCCATTCAGTACTTC	CASSRPSVGEAIQYF
TRBD2	TRBV9	TRBJ2-3	many	TGTGCCAGCAGCAGCGGGGCAGGGCCCACAGATACGCAGTATTTT	CASSSGAGPTDTQYF
TRBD2	TRBV7-2	TRBJ2-1	many	TGTGCCAGCAGCATAGCCGGGACTAGATCCTACAATGAGCAGTTCTTC	CASSIAGTRSYNEQFF
TRBD1	TRBV2	TRBJ1-3	.	TGCGCCAGCAGTGTCGGGTGGACAGGGGCGGGAAACACCATATATTTT	CASSVGWTGAGNTIYF
.	TRBV4-2	TRBJ1-2	.	TGTGCCAGCAGCCAAGCGGATTTGAGTCATGGCTACACCTTC	CASSQADLSHGYTF
TRBD2	TRBV6-4	TRBJ2-3	medium-sized	TGTGCCAGCAGTGTAAGCGGGAGCGCAGATACGCAGTATTTT	CASSVSGSADTQYF
.	TRBV19	TRBJ2-5	many	TGTGCCAGTAGTATTACAGACTACCAAGAGACCCAGTACTTC	CASSITDYQETQYF
.	TRBV10-3	TRBJ2-1	once	TGTGCCATCAGAAGGGACCAGTCTGATGAGCAGTTCTTC	CAIRRDQSDEQFF
.	TRBV6-4	TRBJ1-5	many	TGTGCCAGCAGGATAGGACGGACTGATAGCAATCAGCCCCAGCATTTT	CASRIGRTDSNQPQHF